One and the same sample provided the 13 T cell receptor beta chains below, sequenced in a study of vaccination and CD4 T cells after COVID-19. Treatment: roughly 10-day PBMC culture with coronavirus spike peptide pools or control peptides (ViraFEST assay). Sequence data for DNA of cultured CD4+ T cells were generated by the Oncomine TCR Beta short-read assay. Via MiXCR, TCRdb re-called the PCR reads, giving one row per CDR3 protein. The sample consists of around 16,000 distinct CDR3 sequences, approximately 63% of them appearing once. No antigen is known for these receptors. Sequencing was carried out using CD4+ T cells from blood, cultured in vitro. The receptors were sampled from a human donor who had recovered from COVID-19.

This chain uses TRBV9 with TRBJ2-6; D gene uncertain. V was cut by 1 base and J by 4 bases, with 6 bases left in between. This CDR3 is 14 amino acids long. The V gene's germline CDR1 is SGDLS and CDR2 YYNGEE. CDR3 DNA: TGTGCCAGCAGCGTAATCCCCGGGGCCAACGTCCTGACTTTC. This translates into CASSVIPGANVLTF.

V and J are TRBV6-2 or TRBV6-3 and TRBJ1-2, with D perhaps matching TRBD1 (6 bases). This CDR3 is 15 amino acids long. Between the trimmed V and J ends, which lost 0 bases and 5 bases, there was a span of 13 bases. The germline V gene has CDR1 MNHEY and CDR2 SVGEGT. The CDR3 sequence: CASSYSRGTFYGYTF. The CDR3 region has the DNA TGTGCCAGCAGTTACTCAAGGGGGACGTTTTATGGCTACACCTTC.

This chain links TRBV28 with TRBJ1-2; the D is unclear. The CDR3 has 14 residues. Trimming pared 6 bases from V and 8 bases from J, leaving 19 bases between. Germline CDR1 reads MDHEN; CDR2 reads SYDVKM. In DNA, the CDR3 is TGTGCCAGCAGCTCCGGGCAGGAGGCCGGGGGCTACACCTTC. Translating it yields CASSSGQEAGGYTF.

This clonotype has only one observation. V gene TRBV18 combines with J gene TRBJ2-7; TRBD1 matches at 12 bases. Germline loops: CDR1 KGHSH, CDR2 LQKENI. Trimming removed 6 bases from V and 7 bases from J; junction bases left unmatched: 10. This CDR3 has 15 residues. CDR3 protein: CASSGDRGPPVEQYF. The CDR3 nucleotides are TGTGCCAGCTCGGGGGACAGGGGGCCTCCTGTAGAGCAGTACTTC.

A few counts support this clonotype. The chain carries TRBV24-1 and TRBJ1-1; 7 nucleotides line up with TRBD1. V was clipped by 5 bases and J by 1 base; unmatched bases: 3. Germline V gene data show CDR1 as KGHDR and CDR2 as SFDVKD. This CDR3 is built from 14 residues. The CDR3 nucleotides read TGTGCCACCAGTGCCAGGGGGGCGAACACTGAAGCTTTCTTT. Translation gives CATSARGANTEAFF.

The chain joins TRBV20-1 to TRBJ1-2, with D maybe TRBD1 (5 bases). The germline V gene has CDR1 DFQATT and CDR2 SNEGSKA (reference sequence). This CDR3 has 15 amino acids. The V and J ends lost 5 bases and 3 bases respectively, with 19 bases between them. Here the CDR3 reads CSAAPVGRDYYGYTF. CDR3 bases: TGCAGTGCTGCGCCCGTTGGCAGGGATTACTATGGCTACACCTTC.

This clonotype was counted between two and nine times. The chain is built from TRBV7-9 and TRBJ1-6; D possibly corresponds to TRBD1 (5 bases). CDR3 length equals 16 residues. Germline V gene data show CDR1 as SEHNR and CDR2 as FQNEAQ (reference sequence). The germline V and J ends were trimmed by 5 bases and 7 bases, with 18 bases remaining between them. The CDR3 loop is CASSPKGLLGNSPLHF. The CDR3 region has the DNA TGTGCCAGCAGCCCCAAGGGACTCCTAGGGAATTCACCCCTCCACTTT.

The chain links TRBV4-1 to TRBJ1-6; tentative D call: TRBD1 (5 bases). Germline V gives CDR1 MGHRA, CDR2 YSYEKL. Between the trimmed V and J ends, which lost 4 bases and 10 bases, there was a span of 23 bases. This CDR3 comprises 17 residues. CDR3 nucleotides: TGCGCCAGCAGCCCTATGGGCACGGGGGTTATTAGGTCACCCCTCCACTTT. It encodes CASSPMGTGVIRSPLHF.

This rearrangement joins TRBV2 to TRBJ1-6; no clear D gene. The V end was cut by 5 bases, the J end by 5 bases, with 13 bases between. The CDR3 spans 15 residues. The germline gives CDR1 SNHLY, CDR2 FYNNEI. CDR3 bases: TGTGCCAGCAGTCAGTACACCGTAGATAATTCACCCCTCCACTTT. Encoded protein: CASSQYTVDNSPLHF.

This chain joins TRBV20-1 and TRBJ1-4, with D possibly being TRBD1 (6 bases). The CDR3 is made up of 12 amino acids. Germline CDR1 reads DFQATT; CDR2 reads SNEGSKA (reference sequence). V was cut by 4 bases and J by 8 bases, with 11 bases left in between. CDR3 nucleotide sequence: TGCAGTGCTATACAGGGTTACGAAAAACTGTTTTTT. Translation gives CSAIQGYEKLFF.

The chain uses TRBV29-1 and TRBJ1-1; D is ambiguous. V was shortened by 4 bases and J by 1 base, with 4 bases between the two germline ends. The V gene's germline CDR1 is SQVTM and CDR2 ANQGSEA. This CDR3 has 11 residues. This chain's CDR3 is CSVVGNTEAFF. The CDR3 DNA is TGCAGCGTTGTAGGGAACACTGAAGCTTTCTTT.

The rearrangement joins TRBV19 to TRBJ2-2; 7 bases are a match to TRBD1. Germline loops: CDR1 LNHDA, CDR2 SQIVND (reference sequence). The CDR3 spans 15 residues. V dropped 8 bases and J dropped 2; count of bases not matched to a gene: 8. CDR3 sequence (DNA): TGTGCCAGTGGACCCGGGACAGCAAACACCGGGGAGCTGTTTTTT. The encoded protein is CASGPGTANTGELFF.

V is TRBV19 and J is TRBJ2-7; 10 nucleotides match TRBD2. The trim removed 4 bases at V and 7 bases at J, leaving 16 bases unmatched. Per germline, CDR1 LNHDA and CDR2 SQIVND (reference sequence). The CDR3 consists of 17 residues. The CDR3 spells CASSRASGRRGLSEQYF. The CDR3 DNA reads as TGTGCCAGTAGTAGGGCTAGCGGGAGAAGAGGATTGAGTGAGCAGTACTTC.